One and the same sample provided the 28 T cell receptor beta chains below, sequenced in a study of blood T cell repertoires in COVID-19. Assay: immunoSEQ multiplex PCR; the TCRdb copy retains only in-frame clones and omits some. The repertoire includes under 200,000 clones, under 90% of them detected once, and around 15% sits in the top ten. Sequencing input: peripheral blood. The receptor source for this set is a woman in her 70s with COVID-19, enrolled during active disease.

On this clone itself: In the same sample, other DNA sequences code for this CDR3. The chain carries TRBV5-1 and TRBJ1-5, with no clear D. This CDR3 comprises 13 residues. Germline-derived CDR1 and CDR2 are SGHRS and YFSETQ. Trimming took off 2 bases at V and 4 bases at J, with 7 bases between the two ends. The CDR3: CASSFEGNQPQHF. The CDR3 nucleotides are TGCGCCAGCAGCTTCGAGGGAAATCAGCCCCAGCATTTT.

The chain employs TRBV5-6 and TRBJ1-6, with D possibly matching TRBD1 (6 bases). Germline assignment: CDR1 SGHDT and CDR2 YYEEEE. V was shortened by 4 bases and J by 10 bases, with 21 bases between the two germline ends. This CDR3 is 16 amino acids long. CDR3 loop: CASSPLGARVGSPLHF. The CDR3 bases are TGTGCCAGCAGCCCGCTGGGGGCCAGGGTCGGATCACCCCTCCACTTT.

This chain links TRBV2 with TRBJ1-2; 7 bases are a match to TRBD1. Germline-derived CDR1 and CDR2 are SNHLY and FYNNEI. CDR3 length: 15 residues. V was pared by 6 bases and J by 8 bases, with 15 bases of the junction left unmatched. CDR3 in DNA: TGTGCCAGCAGGAGGGACCCAAGACAGGGCCTAGGCTACACCTTC. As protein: CASRRDPRQGLGYTF.

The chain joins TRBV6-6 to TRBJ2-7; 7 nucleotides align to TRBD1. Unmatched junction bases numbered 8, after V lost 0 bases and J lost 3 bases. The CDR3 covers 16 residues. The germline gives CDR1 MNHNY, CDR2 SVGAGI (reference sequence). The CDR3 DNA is TGTGCCAGCAGTTACTCAATTTGGGACAGCAACTACGAGCAGTACGTC. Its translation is CASSYSIWDSNYEQYV.

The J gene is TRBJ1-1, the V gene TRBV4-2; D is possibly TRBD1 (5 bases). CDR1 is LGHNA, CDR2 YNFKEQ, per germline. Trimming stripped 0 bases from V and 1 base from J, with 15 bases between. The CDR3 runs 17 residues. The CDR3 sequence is CASSQDGGGGTNTEAFF. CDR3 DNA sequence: TGTGCCAGCAGCCAAGATGGTGGGGGGGGGACGAACACTGAAGCTTTCTTT.

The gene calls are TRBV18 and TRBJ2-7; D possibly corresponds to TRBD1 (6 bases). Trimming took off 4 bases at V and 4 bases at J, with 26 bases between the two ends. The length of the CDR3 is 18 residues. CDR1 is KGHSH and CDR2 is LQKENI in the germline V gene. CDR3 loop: CASSLSSGFGTQLYEQYV. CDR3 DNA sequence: TGTGCCAGCTCACTTTCCTCGGGCTTCGGGACACAACTTTACGAGCAGTACGTC.

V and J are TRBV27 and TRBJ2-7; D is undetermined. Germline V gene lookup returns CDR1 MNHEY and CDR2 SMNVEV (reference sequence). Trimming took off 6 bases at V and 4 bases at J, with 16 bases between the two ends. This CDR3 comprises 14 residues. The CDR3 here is CASRGTTALYEQYF. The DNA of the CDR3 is TGTGCCAGCAGGGGCACCACAGCCCTGTACGAGCAGTACTTC.

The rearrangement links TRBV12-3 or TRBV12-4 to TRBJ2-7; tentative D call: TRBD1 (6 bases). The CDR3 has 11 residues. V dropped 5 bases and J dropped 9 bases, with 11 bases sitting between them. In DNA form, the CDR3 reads TGTGCCAGCAGTACAGGGTTGGGGCAGTACTTC. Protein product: CASSTGLGQYF.

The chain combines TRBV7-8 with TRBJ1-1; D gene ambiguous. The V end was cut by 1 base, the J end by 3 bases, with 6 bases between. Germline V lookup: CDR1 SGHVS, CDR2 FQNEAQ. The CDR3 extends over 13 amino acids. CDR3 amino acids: CASSLDGDTEAFF. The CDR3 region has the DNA TGTGCCAGCAGCTTAGACGGAGACACTGAAGCTTTCTTT.

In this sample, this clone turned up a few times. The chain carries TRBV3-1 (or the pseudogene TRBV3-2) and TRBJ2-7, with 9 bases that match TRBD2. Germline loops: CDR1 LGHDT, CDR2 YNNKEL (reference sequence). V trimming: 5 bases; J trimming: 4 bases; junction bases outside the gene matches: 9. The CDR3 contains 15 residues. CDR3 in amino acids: CASSFSGSNGYEQYF. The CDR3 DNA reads TGTGCCAGCAGCTTTAGCGGGAGTAACGGGTACGAGCAGTACTTC.

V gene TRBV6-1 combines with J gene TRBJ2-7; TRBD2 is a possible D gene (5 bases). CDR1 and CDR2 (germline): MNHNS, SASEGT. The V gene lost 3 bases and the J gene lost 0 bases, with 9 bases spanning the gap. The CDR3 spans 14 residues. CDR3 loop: CASSDLRGSYEQYV. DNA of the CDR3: TGTGCCAGCAGTGACCTTCGGGGCTCCTACGAGCAGTACGTC.

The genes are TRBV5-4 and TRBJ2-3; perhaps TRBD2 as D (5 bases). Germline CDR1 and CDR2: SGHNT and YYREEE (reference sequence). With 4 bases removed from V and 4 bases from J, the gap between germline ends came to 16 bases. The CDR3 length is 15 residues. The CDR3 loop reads CASSEERTRPDTQYF. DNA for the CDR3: TGTGCCAGCAGCGAAGAACGGACTCGCCCAGATACGCAGTATTTT. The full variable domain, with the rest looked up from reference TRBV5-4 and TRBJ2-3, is ETGVTQSPTHLIKTRGQQVTLRCSSQSGHNTVSWYQQALGQGPQFIFQYYREEENGRGNFPPRFSGLQFPNYSSELNVNALELDDSALYLCASSEERTRPDTQYFGPGTRLTVL.

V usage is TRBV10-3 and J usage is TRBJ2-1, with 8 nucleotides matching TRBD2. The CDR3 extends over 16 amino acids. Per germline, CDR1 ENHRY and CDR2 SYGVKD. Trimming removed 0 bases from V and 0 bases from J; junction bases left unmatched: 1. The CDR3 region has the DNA TGTGCCATCAGTGAGTCCGGGGGGGGCTCCTACAATGAGCAGTTCTTC. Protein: CAISESGGGSYNEQFF.

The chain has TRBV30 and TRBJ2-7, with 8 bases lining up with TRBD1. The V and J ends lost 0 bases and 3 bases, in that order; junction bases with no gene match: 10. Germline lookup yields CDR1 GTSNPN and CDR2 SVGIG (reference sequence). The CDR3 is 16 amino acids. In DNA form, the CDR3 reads TGTGCCTGGAGTGTCGCTAGGACAGGGATACACTACGAGCAGTACTTC. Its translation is CAWSVARTGIHYEQYF.

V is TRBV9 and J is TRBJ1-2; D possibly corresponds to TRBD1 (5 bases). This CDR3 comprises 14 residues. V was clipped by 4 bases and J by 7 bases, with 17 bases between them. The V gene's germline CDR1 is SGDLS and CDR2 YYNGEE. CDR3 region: CASSPEVGGSGYTF. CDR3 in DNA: TGTGCCAGCAGCCCGGAGGTGGGGGGAAGTGGCTACACCTTC.

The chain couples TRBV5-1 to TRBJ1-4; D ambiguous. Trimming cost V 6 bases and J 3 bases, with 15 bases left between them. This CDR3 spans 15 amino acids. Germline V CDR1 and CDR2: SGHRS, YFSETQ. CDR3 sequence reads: CASTIGGYPNEKLFF. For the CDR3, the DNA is TGCGCCAGCACCATAGGAGGGTACCCTAATGAAAAACTGTTTTTT.

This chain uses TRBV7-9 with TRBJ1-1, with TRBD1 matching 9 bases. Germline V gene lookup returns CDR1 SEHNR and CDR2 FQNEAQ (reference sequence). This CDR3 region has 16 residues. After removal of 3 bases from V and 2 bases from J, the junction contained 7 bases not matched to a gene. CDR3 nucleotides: TGTGCCAGCAGCTTTGGGACAGGGTACCAAAACACTGAAGCTTTCTTT. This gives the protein CASSFGTGYQNTEAFF.

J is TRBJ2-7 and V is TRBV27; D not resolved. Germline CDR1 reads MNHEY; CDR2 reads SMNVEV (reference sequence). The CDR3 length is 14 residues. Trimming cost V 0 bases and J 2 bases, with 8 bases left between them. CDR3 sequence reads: CASSLSYGAYEQYF. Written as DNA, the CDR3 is TGTGCCAGCAGTTTATCTTACGGTGCCTACGAGCAGTACTTC.

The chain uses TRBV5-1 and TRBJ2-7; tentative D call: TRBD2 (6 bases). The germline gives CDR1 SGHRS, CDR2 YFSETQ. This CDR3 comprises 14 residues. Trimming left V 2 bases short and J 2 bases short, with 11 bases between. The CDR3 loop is CASSFSSGAYEQYF. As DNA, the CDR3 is TGCGCCAGCAGCTTTAGTAGCGGAGCCTACGAGCAGTACTTC.

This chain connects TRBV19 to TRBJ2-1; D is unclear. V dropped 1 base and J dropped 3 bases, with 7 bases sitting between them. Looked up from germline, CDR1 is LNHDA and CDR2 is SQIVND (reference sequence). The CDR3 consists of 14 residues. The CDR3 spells CASSIVGDYNEQFF. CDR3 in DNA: TGTGCCAGTAGTATAGTGGGCGACTACAATGAGCAGTTCTTC.

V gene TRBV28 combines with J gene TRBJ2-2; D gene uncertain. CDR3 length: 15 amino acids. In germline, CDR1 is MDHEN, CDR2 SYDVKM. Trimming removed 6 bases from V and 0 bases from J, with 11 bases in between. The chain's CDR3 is CASSSITANTGELFF. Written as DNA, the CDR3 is TGTGCCAGCAGCTCTATTACAGCGAACACCGGGGAGCTGTTTTTT.

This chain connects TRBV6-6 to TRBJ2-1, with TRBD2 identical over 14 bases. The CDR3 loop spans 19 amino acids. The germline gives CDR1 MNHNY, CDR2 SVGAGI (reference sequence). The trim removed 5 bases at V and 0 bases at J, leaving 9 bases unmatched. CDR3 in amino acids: CASSPRTSGRTSSYNEQFF. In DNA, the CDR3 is TGTGCCAGCAGTCCCCGGACTAGCGGGAGGACGAGCTCCTACAATGAGCAGTTCTTC.

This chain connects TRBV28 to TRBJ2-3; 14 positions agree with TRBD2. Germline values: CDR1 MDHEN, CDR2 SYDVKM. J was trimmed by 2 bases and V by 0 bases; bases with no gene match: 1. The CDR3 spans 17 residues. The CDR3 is CASSLWTSGGDTDTQYF. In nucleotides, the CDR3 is TGTGCCAGCAGTTTATGGACTAGCGGGGGGGACACAGATACGCAGTATTTT.

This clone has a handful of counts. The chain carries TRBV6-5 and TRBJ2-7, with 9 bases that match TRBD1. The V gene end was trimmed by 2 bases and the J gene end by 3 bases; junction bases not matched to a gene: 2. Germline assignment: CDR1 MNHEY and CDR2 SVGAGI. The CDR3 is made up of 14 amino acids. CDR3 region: CASSYGTGIYEQYF. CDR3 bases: TGTGCCAGCAGTTACGGGACAGGGATCTACGAGCAGTACTTC.

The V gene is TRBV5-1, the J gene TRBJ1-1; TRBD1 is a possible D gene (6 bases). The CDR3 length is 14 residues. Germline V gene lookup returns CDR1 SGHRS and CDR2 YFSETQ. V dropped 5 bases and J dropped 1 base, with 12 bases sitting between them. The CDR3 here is CASRLTGENTEAFF. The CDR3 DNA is TGCGCCAGCAGGCTGACAGGAGAGAACACTGAAGCTTTCTTT.

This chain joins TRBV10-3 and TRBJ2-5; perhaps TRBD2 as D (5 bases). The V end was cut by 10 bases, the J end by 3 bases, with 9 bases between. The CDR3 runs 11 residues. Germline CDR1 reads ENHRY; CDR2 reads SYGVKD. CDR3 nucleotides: TGTGCCACGGCCGGGGAAGAGACCCAGTACTTC. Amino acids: CATAGEETQYF.

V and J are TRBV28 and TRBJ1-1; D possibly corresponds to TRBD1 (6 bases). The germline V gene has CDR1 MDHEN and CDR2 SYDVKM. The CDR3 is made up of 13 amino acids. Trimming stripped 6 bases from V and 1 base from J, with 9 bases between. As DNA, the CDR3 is TGTGCCAGCAGAGTACAGGGGAACACTGAAGCTTTCTTT. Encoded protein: CASRVQGNTEAFF.

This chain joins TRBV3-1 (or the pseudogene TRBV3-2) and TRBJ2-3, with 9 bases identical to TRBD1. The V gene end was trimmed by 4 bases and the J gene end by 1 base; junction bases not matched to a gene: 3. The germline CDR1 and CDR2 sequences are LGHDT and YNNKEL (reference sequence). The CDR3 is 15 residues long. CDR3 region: CASSPRDRGTDTQYF. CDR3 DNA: TGTGCCAGCAGCCCCCGGGACAGGGGCACAGATACGCAGTATTTT.